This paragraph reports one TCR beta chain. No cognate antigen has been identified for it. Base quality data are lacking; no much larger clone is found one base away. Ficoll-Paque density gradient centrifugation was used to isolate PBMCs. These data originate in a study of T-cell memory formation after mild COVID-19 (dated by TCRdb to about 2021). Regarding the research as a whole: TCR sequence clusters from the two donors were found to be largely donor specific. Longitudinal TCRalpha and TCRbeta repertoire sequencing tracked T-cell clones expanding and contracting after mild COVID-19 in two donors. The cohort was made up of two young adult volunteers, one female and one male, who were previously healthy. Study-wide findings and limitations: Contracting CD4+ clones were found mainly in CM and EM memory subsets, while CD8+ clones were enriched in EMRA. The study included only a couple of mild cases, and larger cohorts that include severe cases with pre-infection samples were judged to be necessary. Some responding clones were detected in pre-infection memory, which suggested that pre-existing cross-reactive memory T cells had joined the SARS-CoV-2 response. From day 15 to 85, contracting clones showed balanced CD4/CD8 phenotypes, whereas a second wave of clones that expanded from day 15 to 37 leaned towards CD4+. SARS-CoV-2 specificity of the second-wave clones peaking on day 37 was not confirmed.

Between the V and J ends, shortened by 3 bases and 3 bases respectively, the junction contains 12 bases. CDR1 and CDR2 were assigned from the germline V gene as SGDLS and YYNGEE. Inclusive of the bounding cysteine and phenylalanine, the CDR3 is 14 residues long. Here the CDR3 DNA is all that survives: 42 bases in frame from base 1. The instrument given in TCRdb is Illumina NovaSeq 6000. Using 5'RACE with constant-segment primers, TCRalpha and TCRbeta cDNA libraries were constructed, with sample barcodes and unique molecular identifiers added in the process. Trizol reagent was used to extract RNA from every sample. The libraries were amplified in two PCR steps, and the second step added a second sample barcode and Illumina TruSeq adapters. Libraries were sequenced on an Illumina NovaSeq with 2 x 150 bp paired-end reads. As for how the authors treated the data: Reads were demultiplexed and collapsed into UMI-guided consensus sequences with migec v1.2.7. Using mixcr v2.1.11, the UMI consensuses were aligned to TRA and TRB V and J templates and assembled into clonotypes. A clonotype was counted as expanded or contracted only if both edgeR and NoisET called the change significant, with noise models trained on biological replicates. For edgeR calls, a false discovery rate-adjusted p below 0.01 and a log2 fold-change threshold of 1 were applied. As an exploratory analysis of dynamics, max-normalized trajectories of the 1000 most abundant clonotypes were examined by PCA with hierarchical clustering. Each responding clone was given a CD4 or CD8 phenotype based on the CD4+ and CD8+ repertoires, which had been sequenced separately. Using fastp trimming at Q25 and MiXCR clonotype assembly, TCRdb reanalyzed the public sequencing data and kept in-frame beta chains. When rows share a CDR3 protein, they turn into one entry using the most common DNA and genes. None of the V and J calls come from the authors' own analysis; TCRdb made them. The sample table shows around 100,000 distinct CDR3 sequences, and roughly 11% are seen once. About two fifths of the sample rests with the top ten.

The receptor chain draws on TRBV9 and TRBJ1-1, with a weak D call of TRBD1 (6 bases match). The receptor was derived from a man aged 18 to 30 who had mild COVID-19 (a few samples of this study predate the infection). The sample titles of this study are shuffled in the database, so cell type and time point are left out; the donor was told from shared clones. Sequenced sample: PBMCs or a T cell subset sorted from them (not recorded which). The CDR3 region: CASSAYREDTEAFF. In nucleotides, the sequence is TGTGCCAGCAGCGCATACAGGGAGGACACTGAAGCTTTCTTT.